The text below deals with one T cell receptor (gamma chain). As yet, its antigen is unknown. This entry comes from a study of Vδ1+ human thymocytes. Study-wide results and caveats: Highly polyclonal TRG and TRD repertoires with Gaussian CDR3 length distributions appeared in thymus.

Alphabeta T cells were depleted, then CD3+ Vdelta1+ Vdelta2- thymocytes were FACS-sorted. Sorted Vdelta1+ thymocytes were about 97% to 99.6% pure. With V trimmed by 6 bases and J by 8 bases, 4 bases remained unmatched. In germline, CDR1 is VINAFY, CDR2 YDVSNSKD. CDR3 length: 10 residues. Extracted RNA was reverse transcribed into cDNA. Pooled V-gene forward primers with one constant-region reverse primer generated the CDR3 amplicons by multiplex PCR. TCRdb reprocessed the multiplex PCR reads using CATT. This sample has about 27,000 gamma-chain clones; around 18% occur once, and the top ten carry about 1.9%.

The sequenced sample consisted of Vdelta1+ gamma-delta thymocytes from the thymus. The subset was: FACS-sorted CD3+ TCRalphabeta- TCRVdelta1+ TCRVdelta2- thymocytes. The chain joins TRGV5 to TRGJ1 or TRGJ2. The source is a boy in the first two years of life who had congenital heart surgery. Written as DNA, the CDR3 is TGTGCCACCTGGATGAATAAGAAACTCTTT. Translating it yields CATWMNKKLF.